This T cell receptor beta chain is drawn from a study of T cells after yellow fever vaccination. Study-level findings and limits: Clones that expanded after primary vaccination mostly reappeared after the booster (96% CD4, 88% CD8). Weaker overall, the secondary response nonetheless peaked faster (day 5 versus 15). A small share of clonotypes appeared in both CD4 and CD8 compartments.

Points on this clonotype: Its antigen is undetermined.

Conversion of TCR transcripts into cDNA relied on 5'RACE template switching, which added a universal primer site and UMIs. MiXCR, run by TCRdb on the 5' RACE reads, gives a single entry per CDR3 protein. The sample carries a few hundred thousand distinct CDR3 sequences, less than 20% recorded once. The CDR3 has 15 residues. Germline V gives CDR1 DFQATT, CDR2 SNEGSKA (reference sequence). J was trimmed by 6 bases and V by 0 bases; bases with no gene match: 8. This sequence joins TRBV20-1 and TRBJ1-2; 9 positions agree with TRBD1. The sequencing used PBMCs, collected 5 to 6 days after the first yellow fever vaccination. The TCR originated in a man aged 18-30 years who received the YFV17D yellow fever vaccine. The chain's CDR3 is CSARDWDREKNGYTF. The CDR3 region has the DNA TGCAGTGCTAGAGACTGGGACAGGGAGAAGAATGGCTACACCTTC.